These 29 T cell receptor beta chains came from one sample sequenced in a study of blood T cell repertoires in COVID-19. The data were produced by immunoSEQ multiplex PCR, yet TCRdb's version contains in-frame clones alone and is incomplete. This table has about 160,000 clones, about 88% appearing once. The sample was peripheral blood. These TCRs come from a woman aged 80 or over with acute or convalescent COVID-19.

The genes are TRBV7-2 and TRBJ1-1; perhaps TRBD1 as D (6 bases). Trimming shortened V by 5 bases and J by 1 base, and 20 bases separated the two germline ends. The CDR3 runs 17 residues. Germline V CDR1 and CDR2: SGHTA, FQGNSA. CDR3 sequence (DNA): TGTGCCAGCAGCCAATTGATTATGGGGGCGGGGAACACTGAAGCTTTCTTT. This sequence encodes CASSQLIMGAGNTEAFF.

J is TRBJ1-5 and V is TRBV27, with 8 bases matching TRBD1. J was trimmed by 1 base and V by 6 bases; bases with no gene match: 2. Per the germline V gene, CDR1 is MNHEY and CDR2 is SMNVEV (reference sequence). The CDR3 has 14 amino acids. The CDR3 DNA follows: TGTGCCAGCAGCCGGACAGGGAGCAATCAGCCCCAGCATTTT. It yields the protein CASSRTGSNQPQHF.

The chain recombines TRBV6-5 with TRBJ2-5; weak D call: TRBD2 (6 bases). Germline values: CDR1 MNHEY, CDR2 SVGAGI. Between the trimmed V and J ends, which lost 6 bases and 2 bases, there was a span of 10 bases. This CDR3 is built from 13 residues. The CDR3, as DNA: TGTGCCAGCAGCCGGACTATACAAGAGACCCAGTACTTC. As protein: CASSRTIQETQYF.

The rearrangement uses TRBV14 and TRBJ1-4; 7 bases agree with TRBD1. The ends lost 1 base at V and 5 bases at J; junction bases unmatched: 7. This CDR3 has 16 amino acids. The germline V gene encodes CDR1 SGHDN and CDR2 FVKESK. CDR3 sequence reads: CASSQGPGQQNEKLFF. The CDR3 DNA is TGTGCCAGCAGCCAAGGTCCGGGACAGCAAAATGAAAAACTGTTTTTT.

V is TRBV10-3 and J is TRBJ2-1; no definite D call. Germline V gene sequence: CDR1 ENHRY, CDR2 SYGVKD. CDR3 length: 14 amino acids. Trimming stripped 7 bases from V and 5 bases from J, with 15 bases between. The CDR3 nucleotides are TGTGCCATCACTTCTGACACCTCTCACAATGAGCAGTTCTTC. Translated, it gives CAITSDTSHNEQFF.

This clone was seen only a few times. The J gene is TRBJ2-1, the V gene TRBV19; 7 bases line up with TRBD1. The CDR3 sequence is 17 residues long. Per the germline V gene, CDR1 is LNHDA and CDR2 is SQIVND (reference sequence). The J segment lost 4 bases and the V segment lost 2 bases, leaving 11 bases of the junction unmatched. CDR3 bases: TGTGCCAGTAGTATATCGGACCGGGACAGAGTTTACAATGAGCAGTTCTTC. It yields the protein CASSISDRDRVYNEQFF. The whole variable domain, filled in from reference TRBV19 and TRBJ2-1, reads DGGITQSPKYLFRKEGQNVTLSCEQNLNHDAMYWYRQDPGQGLRLIYYSQIVNDFQKGDIAEGYSVSREKKESFPLTVTSAQKNPTAFYLCASSISDRDRVYNEQFFGPGTRLTVL.

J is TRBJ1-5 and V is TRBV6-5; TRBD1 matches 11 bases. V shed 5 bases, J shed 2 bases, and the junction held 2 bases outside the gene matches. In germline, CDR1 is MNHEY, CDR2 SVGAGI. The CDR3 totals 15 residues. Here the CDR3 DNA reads TGTGCCAGCAGTACGGGACAGGGGGGCAATCAGCCCCAGCATTTT. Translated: CASSTGQGGNQPQHF.

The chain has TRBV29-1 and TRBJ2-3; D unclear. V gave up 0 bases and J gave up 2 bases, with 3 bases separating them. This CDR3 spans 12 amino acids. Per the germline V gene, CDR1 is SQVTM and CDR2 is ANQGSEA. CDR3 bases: TGCAGCGTTGAAGACCTCACAGATACGCAGTATTTT. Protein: CSVEDLTDTQYF.

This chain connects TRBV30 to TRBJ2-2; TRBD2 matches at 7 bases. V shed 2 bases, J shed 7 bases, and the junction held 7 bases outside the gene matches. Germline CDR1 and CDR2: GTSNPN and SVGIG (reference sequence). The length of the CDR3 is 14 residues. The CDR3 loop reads CAWSSGGGVGELFF. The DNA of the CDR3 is TGTGCCTGGAGTTCCGGGGGAGGGGTCGGGGAGCTGTTTTTT.

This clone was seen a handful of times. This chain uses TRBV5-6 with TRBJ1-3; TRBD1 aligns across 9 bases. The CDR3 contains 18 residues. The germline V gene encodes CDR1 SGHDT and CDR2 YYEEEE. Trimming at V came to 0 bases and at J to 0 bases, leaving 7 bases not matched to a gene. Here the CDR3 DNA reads TGTGCCAGCAGCTTGGAAGGGACAGGGATCTTCTCTGGAAACACCATATATTTT. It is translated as CASSLEGTGIFSGNTIYF. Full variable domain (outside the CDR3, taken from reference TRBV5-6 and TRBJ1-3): DAGVTQSPTHLIKTRGQQVTLRCSPKSGHDTVSWYQQALGQGPQFIFQYYEEEERQRGNFPDRFSGHQFPNYSSELNVNALLLGDSALYLCASSLEGTGIFSGNTIYFGEGSWLTVV.

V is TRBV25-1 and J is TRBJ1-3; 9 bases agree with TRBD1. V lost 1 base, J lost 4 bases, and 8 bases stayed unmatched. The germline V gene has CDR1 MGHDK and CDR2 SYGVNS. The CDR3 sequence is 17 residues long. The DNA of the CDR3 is TGTGCCAGCAGTGAATTCCGAGGGGACAGGGCGGGAAACACCATATATTTT. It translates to CASSEFRGDRAGNTIYF.

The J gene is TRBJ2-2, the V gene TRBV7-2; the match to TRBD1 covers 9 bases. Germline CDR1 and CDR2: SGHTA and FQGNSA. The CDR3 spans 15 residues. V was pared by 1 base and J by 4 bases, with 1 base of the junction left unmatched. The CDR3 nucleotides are TGTGCCAGCAGCTTAGGGGGACAGGGCACCGGGGAGCTGTTTTTT. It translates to CASSLGGQGTGELFF.

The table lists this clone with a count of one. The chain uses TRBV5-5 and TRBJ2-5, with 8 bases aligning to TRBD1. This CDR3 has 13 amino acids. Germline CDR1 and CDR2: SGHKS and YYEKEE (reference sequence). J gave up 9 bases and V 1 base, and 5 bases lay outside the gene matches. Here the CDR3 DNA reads TGTGCCAGCAGCTTGAGGGGACAGGCTTCCCAGTACTTC. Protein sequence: CASSLRGQASQYF.

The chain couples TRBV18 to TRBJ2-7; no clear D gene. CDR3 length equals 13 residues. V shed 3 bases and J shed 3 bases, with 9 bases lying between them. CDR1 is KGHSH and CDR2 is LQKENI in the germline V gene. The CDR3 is CASSPSFGYEQYF. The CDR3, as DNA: TGTGCCAGCTCACCCTCCTTCGGCTACGAGCAGTACTTC.

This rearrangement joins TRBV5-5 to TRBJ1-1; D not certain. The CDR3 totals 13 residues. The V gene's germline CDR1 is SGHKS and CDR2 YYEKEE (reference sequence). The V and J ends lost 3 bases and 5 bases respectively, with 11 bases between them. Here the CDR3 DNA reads TGTGCCAGCAGCTCAGTCTCGAGGACTGAAGCTTTCTTT. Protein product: CASSSVSRTEAFF.

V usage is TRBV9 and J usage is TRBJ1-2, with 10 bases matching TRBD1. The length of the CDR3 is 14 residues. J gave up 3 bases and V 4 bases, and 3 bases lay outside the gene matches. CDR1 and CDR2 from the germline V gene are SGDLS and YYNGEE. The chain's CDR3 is CASSSDRGDYGYTF. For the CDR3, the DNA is TGTGCCAGCAGCTCGGACAGGGGGGACTATGGCTACACCTTC.

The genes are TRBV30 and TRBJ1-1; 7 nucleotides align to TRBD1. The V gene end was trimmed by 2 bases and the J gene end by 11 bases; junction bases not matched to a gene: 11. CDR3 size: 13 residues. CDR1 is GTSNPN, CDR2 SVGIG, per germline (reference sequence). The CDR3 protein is CAWSSGTAQMAFF. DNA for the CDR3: TGTGCCTGGAGTTCCGGGACAGCACAGATGGCTTTCTTT.

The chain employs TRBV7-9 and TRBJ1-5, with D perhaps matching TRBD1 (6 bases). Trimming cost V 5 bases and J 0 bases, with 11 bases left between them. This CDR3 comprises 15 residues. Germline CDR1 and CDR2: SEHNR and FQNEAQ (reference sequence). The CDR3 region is CASSHTGNSNQPQHF. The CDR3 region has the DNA TGTGCCAGCAGCCATACAGGGAATAGCAATCAGCCCCAGCATTTT.

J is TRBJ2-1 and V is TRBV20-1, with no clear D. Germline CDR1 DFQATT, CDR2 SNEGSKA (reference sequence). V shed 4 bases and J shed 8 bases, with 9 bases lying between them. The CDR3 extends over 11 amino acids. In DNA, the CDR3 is TGCAGTGCTACTCTAGATGATGAGCAGTTCTTC. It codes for CSATLDDEQFF.

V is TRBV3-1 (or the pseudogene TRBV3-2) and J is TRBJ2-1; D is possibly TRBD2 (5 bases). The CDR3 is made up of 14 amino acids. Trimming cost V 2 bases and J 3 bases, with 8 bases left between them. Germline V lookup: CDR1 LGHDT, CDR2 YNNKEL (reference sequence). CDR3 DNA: TGTGCCAGCAGCCAAATAGAGGGCTACAATGAGCAGTTCTTC. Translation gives CASSQIEGYNEQFF.

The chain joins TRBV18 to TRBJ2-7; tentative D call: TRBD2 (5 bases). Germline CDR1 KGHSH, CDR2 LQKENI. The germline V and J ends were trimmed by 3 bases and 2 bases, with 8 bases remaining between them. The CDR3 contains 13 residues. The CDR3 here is CASSPLAAYEQYF. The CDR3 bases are TGTGCCAGCTCACCGCTAGCCGCCTACGAGCAGTACTTC.

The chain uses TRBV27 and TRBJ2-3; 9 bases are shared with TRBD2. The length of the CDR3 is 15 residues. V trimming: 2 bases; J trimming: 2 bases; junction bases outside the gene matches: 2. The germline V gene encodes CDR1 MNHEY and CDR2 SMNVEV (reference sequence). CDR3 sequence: CASSLGTSNTDTQYF. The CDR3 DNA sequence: TGTGCCAGCAGTTTAGGGACTAGCAACACAGATACGCAGTATTTT.

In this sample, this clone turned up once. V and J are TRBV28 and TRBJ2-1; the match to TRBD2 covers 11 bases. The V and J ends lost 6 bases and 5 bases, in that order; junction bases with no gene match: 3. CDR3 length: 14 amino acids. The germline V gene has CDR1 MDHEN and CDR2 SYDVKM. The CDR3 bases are TGTGCCAGCAGCGCTAGCGGGGGGAACAATGAGCAGTTCTTC. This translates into CASSASGGNNEQFF.

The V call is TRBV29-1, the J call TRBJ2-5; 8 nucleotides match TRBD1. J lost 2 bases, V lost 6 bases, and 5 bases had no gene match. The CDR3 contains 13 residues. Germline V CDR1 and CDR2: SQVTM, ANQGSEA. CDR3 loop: CSVTGTGQETQYF. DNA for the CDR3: TGCAGCGTGACCGGGACAGGACAAGAGACCCAGTACTTC.

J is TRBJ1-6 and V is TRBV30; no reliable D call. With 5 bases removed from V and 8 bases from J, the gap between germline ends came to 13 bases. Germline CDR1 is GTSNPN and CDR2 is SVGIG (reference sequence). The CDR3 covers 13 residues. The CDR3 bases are TGTGCCTGGGCCATACGGCGGGATTCACCCCTCCACTTT. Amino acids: CAWAIRRDSPLHF.

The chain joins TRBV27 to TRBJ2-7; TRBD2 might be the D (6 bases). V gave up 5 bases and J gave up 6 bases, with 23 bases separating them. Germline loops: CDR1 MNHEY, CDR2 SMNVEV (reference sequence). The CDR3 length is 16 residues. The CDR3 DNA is TGTGCCAGCAGTCCCTCCATAGCGGCCCCTTTTGGCGAGCAGTACTTC. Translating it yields CASSPSIAAPFGEQYF.

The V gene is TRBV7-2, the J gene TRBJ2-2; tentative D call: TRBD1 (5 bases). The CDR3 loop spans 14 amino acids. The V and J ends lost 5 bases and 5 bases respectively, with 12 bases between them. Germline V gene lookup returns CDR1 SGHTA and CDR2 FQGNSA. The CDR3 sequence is CASSQNPGTGELFF. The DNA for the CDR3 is TGTGCCAGCAGCCAGAACCCAGGGACCGGGGAGCTGTTTTTT.

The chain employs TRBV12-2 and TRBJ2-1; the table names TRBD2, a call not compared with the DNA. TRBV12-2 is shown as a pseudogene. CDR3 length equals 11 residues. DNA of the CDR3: TGTGCAAGTCGCTTATCGGGTGAGCAGTTCTTC. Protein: CASRLSGEQFF.

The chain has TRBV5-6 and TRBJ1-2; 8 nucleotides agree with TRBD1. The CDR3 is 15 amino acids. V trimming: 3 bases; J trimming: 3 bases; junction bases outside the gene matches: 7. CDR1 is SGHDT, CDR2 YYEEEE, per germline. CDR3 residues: CASSSDRVSDYGYTF. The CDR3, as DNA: TGTGCCAGCAGCTCGGACAGGGTATCAGACTATGGCTACACCTTC.